These 20 T cell receptor beta chains share one sample of origin, sequenced in a study of identical twins. TCRdb re-called the 5' RACE reads with MiXCR, one entry per CDR3 protein. Of hundreds of thousands of distinct CDR3 sequences listed, 20% to 25% are singletons. The sample also formed part of further work on yellow fever vaccine responses in identical twins.

The sample taken for sequencing was CD4+ T cells sorted from blood. The receptors here all came from a woman younger than 30 in good health.

There are a few counts of this clonotype. The chain carries TRBV7-9 and TRBJ2-2; unclear D gene. The CDR3 loop spans 14 amino acids. Germline CDR1 and CDR2: SEHNR and FQNEAQ (reference sequence). Trimming cost V 4 bases and J 4 bases, with 10 bases left between them. CDR3 in amino acids: CASSSTESTGELFF. DNA of the CDR3: TGTGCCAGCAGCTCGACCGAATCCACCGGGGAGCTGTTTTTT. Filled out from reference TRBV7-9 and TRBJ2-2, the complete variable domain reads DTGVSQNPRHKITKRGQNVTFRCDPISEHNRLYWYRQTLGQGPEFLTYFQNEAQLEKSRLLSDRFSAERPKGSFSTLEIQRTEQGDSAMYLCASSSTESTGELFFGEGSRLTVL.

The rearrangement uses TRBV27 and TRBJ1-2, with D maybe TRBD1 (5 bases). This CDR3 is 13 amino acids long. The V end was cut by 8 bases, the J end by 7 bases, with 17 bases between. Looked up from germline, CDR1 is MNHEY and CDR2 is SMNVEV (reference sequence). Here the CDR3 DNA reads TGTGCCAGCTCGGGACTACCTAGCGGTGGCTACACCTTC. This sequence encodes CASSGLPSGGYTF.

The rearrangement uses TRBV12-3 or TRBV12-4 and TRBJ2-4; TRBD1 aligns across 7 bases. The CDR3 length is 14 residues. J lost 1 base, V lost 4 bases, and 1 base had no gene match. CDR3 sequence (DNA): TGTGCCAGCAGTTCACAGGGGGCCAAAAACATTCAGTACTTC. Amino acid sequence: CASSSQGAKNIQYF.

This clonotype appeared a few times. This CDR3 is CASSQMGTENSPLHF. The CDR3 DNA reads TGTGCCAGCAGCCAAATGGGGACTGAGAATTCACCCCTCCACTTT. This chain joins TRBV3-1 and TRBJ1-6; tentatively, D is TRBD1 (5 bases). This CDR3 is 15 amino acids long. Germline loops: CDR1 LGHDT, CDR2 YNNKEL (reference sequence). V dropped 2 bases and J dropped 7 bases, with 12 bases sitting between them.

CDR3 residues: CASSPIAGGQFF. The DNA for the CDR3 is TGTGCCAGCAGCCCGATAGCGGGAGGTCAGTTCTTC. This chain links TRBV14 with TRBJ2-1, with 10 bases that match TRBD2. V lost 4 bases and J lost 13; bases outside the gene matches: 4. The CDR3 is made up of 12 amino acids. Germline V gives CDR1 SGHDN, CDR2 FVKESK. Based on the CDR3 plus reference TRBV14 and TRBJ2-1, the full variable domain is EAGVTQFPSHSVIEKGQTVTLRCDPISGHDNLYWYRRVMGKEIKFLLHFVKESKQDESGMPNNRFLAERTGGTYSTLKVQPAELEDSGVYFCASSPIAGGQFFGPGTRLTVL.

This clonotype was observed a few times. The V call is TRBV5-1, the J call TRBJ2-1; 12 nucleotides match TRBD2. Germline V CDR1 and CDR2: SGHRS, YFSETQ. V was clipped by 0 bases and J by 7 bases; unmatched bases: 8. The CDR3 runs to 17 residues. The CDR3 sequence is CASSLAASGGAENEQFF. The CDR3 DNA reads TGCGCCAGCAGCTTGGCGGCTAGCGGGGGGGCGGAAAATGAGCAGTTCTTC.

The chain employs TRBV19 and TRBJ2-2; 12 positions agree with TRBD1. The V gene's germline CDR1 is LNHDA and CDR2 SQIVND (reference sequence). The ends lost 9 bases at V and 7 bases at J; junction bases unmatched: 15. This CDR3 region has 17 residues. CDR3: CASRPPGQGAGGGELFF. The DNA of the CDR3 is TGTGCCAGCCGCCCCCCGGGACAGGGGGCGGGAGGCGGGGAGCTGTTTTTT.

The V call is TRBV20-1, the J call TRBJ1-1; D is unclear. Germline assignment: CDR1 DFQATT and CDR2 SNEGSKA (reference sequence). The CDR3 covers 12 residues. Between the trimmed V and J ends, which lost 6 bases and 2 bases, there was a span of 10 bases. CDR3 sequence (DNA): TGCAGTGCCGGACGGCCCAACACTGAAGCTTTCTTT. Its translation is CSAGRPNTEAFF.

The chain uses TRBV21-1 and TRBJ2-4; the table's TRBD1 call for D was not verified on the DNA. TRBV21-1 is annotated as a pseudogene. The CDR3 is 17 amino acids. The CDR3 DNA is TGTGCCAGCAGCAAGCCTCTGAACAGGGTGGCCAAAAACATTCAGTACTTC. It encodes CASSKPLNRVAKNIQYF.

This clonotype was counted a few times. The rearrangement links TRBV2 to TRBJ2-7; D is unclear. The length of the CDR3 is 14 residues. The germline V gene has CDR1 SNHLY and CDR2 FYNNEI. V shed 6 bases and J shed 6 bases, with 18 bases lying between them. The CDR3 sequence is CASRDLAASAEQYF. CDR3 coding DNA: TGTGCCAGCAGGGACCTGGCAGCCTCGGCCGAGCAGTACTTC. The whole variable domain, remainder taken from reference TRBV2 and TRBJ2-7, is EPEVTQTPSHQVTQMGQEVILRCVPISNHLYFYWYRQILGQKVEFLVSFYNNEISEKSEIFDDQFSVERPDGSNFTLKIRSTKLEDSAMYFCASRDLAASAEQYFGPGTRLTVT.

This clonotype was picked up a small number of times. V gene TRBV5-1 combines with J gene TRBJ2-5; D possibly uses TRBD1 or TRBD2 (5 bases each). This CDR3 is built from 13 residues. Per the germline V gene, CDR1 is SGHRS and CDR2 is YFSETQ. V lost 7 bases to trimming and J lost 1 base, with 11 bases between them. The CDR3 here is CASGRDLQETQYF. The DNA for the CDR3 is TGCGCCAGCGGCAGGGACCTCCAAGAGACCCAGTACTTC. Full variable domain (missing parts from reference TRBV5-1 and TRBJ2-5): KAGVTQTPRYLIKTRGQQVTLSCSPISGHRSVSWYQQTPGQGLQFLFEYFSETQRNKGNFPGRFSGRQFSNSRSEMNVSTLELGDSALYLCASGRDLQETQYFGPGTRLLVL.

The chain joins TRBV18 to TRBJ2-2, with D tentatively TRBD1 (5 bases). Germline CDR1 and CDR2: KGHSH and LQKENI. The CDR3 contains 16 residues. The V gene lost 6 bases and the J gene lost 4 bases, with 18 bases spanning the gap. CDR3 region: CASSRTPTASTGELFF. The CDR3, as DNA: TGTGCCAGCTCGCGGACCCCGACAGCAAGCACCGGGGAGCTGTTTTTT.

In this sample, this clonotype turned up many times. The genes are TRBV12-3 or TRBV12-4 and TRBJ2-1; 9 bases align to TRBD1. V trimming: 6 bases; J trimming: 10 bases; junction bases outside the gene matches: 4. CDR3 length: 12 amino acids. The CDR3 DNA is TGTGCCAGCAGGGGACAGGGTGACGAGCAGTTCTTC. Protein: CASRGQGDEQFF.

The chain combines TRBV27 with TRBJ2-5, with 12 bases lining up with TRBD2. This CDR3 has 15 amino acids. J gave up 5 bases and V 5 bases, and 6 bases lay outside the gene matches. CDR1 and CDR2 from the germline V gene are MNHEY and SMNVEV (reference sequence). Here the CDR3 reads CASSPRGTSGETQYF. The CDR3 nucleotides read TGTGCCAGCAGTCCCAGAGGGACTAGCGGGGAGACCCAGTACTTC.

The chain has TRBV7-2 and TRBJ1-1, with a weak D call TRBD1 (6 bases). Germline V gene data show CDR1 as SGHTA and CDR2 as FQGNSA. Trimming removed 7 bases at V and 2 bases at J, with 17 bases between. The CDR3 consists of 15 residues. This chain's CDR3 is CASTRRGQKNTEAFF. CDR3 in DNA: TGTGCCAGCACCCGACGGGGGCAGAAAAACACTGAAGCTTTCTTT.

Only a few counts were recorded for this clonotype. The chain is built from TRBV5-6 and TRBJ2-7; D is unresolved. CDR3 length: 13 residues. Germline values: CDR1 SGHDT, CDR2 YYEEEE. V was pared by 4 bases and J by 2 bases, with 10 bases between. The CDR3 coding sequence is TGTGCCAGCAGCGTTAGGACCGCCTACGAGCAGTACTTC. Translation gives CASSVRTAYEQYF.

The rearrangement joins TRBV14 to TRBJ2-7, with unresolved D. Germline V CDR1 and CDR2: SGHDN, FVKESK. V dropped 2 bases and J dropped 2 bases, with 10 bases sitting between them. This CDR3 is 14 amino acids long. The CDR3 spells CASSQWQLAYEQYF. CDR3 coding DNA: TGTGCCAGCAGCCAATGGCAATTAGCCTACGAGCAGTACTTC.

With respect to this clonotype: An end of the junction does not agree with germline; a read error may underlie this. The chain recombines TRBV6-1 with TRBJ1-4; the D is unclear. Germline CDR1 reads MNHNS; CDR2 reads SASEGT. The CDR3 loop spans 11 amino acids. As DNA, the CDR3 is TGTGCCACACGCCCTACTGAAAAGCTGTTTTTT. Encoded protein: CATRPTEKLFF.

The V call is TRBV12-5, the J call TRBJ2-1; TRBD1 agrees at 9 bases. With V trimmed by 1 base and J by 4 bases, 11 bases remained unmatched. The CDR3 loop spans 18 amino acids. The germline V gene encodes CDR1 LGHNT and CDR2 FRNRAP. CDR3 region: CASGLGQGGSSGYNEQFF. The CDR3 bases are TGTGCTAGTGGTTTGGGACAGGGGGGATCTTCAGGATACAATGAGCAGTTCTTC.

The chain employs TRBV7-9 and TRBJ1-4, with D unclear. The CDR3 is made up of 13 amino acids. CDR1 is SEHNR, CDR2 FQNEAQ, per germline (reference sequence). V lost 5 bases and J 12 bases, leaving 16 bases between the germline ends. The CDR3 is CASSRETGRELFF. In DNA, the CDR3 is TGTGCCAGCAGCCGAGAGACTGGGAGAGAACTGTTTTTT.